Presented here are 28 T cell receptor beta chains from one specimen sequenced in a study of blood T cell repertoires in COVID-19. Clones were read by immunoSEQ multiplex PCR, and TCRdb kept only the in-frame ones, dropping some. Here the sample spans under 400,000 clones, 75% to 90% being singletons. The sequenced sample was peripheral blood. These receptors all come from a woman between 25 and 40 years old with COVID-19, enrolled during active disease.

On this clone itself: One end of the junction is discordant with germline, which a read error may explain. V usage is TRBV5-1 and J usage is TRBJ2-1, with 9 bases lining up with TRBD1. The germline V gene has CDR1 SGHRS and CDR2 YFSETQ. The CDR3 extends over 17 amino acids. The CDR3 loop is CASSAGVGTGSFNEQFF. The CDR3, as DNA: TGCGCCAGCAGCGCTGGCGTTGGGACAGGGTCCTTCAATGAGCAGTTCTTC.

V is TRBV27 and J is TRBJ2-3, with 10 bases lining up with TRBD2. Germline CDR1 is MNHEY and CDR2 is SMNVEV (reference sequence). Losses at the gene ends were 1 base for V and 3 bases for J; bases not matched to a gene: 7. The CDR3 spans 17 residues. The CDR3 spells CASSLFPSGRRTDTQYF. CDR3 nucleotides: TGTGCCAGCAGTTTATTCCCTAGCGGGAGAAGGACAGATACGCAGTATTTT.

The chain is built from TRBV6-6 and TRBJ1-2; perhaps TRBD1 as D (6 bases). This CDR3 spans 13 amino acids. V was cut by 4 bases and J by 9 bases, with 15 bases left in between. The germline gives CDR1 MNHNY, CDR2 SVGAGI (reference sequence). The CDR3 bases are TGTGCCAGCAGTTCTCTATCCCAGGGGAGCTACACCTTC. Translated: CASSSLSQGSYTF.

The count of this clone is one. J is TRBJ2-5 and V is TRBV4-1, with a weak D call TRBD2 (5 bases). Germline V gene lookup returns CDR1 MGHRA and CDR2 YSYEKL. The CDR3 covers 14 residues. V lost 0 bases, J lost 9 bases, and 14 bases lay in between. Here the CDR3 reads CASSQDNRGSAQYF. CDR3 sequence (DNA): TGCGCCAGCAGCCAAGATAATCGGGGTAGCGCCCAGTACTTC.

The chain is built from TRBV14 and TRBJ2-7, with a weak D call TRBD1 (5 bases). The germline V gene encodes CDR1 SGHDN and CDR2 FVKESK. V was pared by 1 base and J by 9 bases, with 10 bases between. CDR3 length: 12 residues. The CDR3 is CASSQVQGRQYF. CDR3 coding DNA: TGTGCCAGCAGCCAAGTTCAGGGAAGGCAGTACTTC.

The rearrangement uses TRBV21-1 and TRBJ1-4. TRBV21-1 is assigned pseudogene status. The CDR3 extends over 16 amino acids. CDR3 protein: CASSKIGGQGEEKLFF. The CDR3 nucleotides are TGTGCCAGCAGCAAAATCGGGGGGCAAGGGGAGGAAAAACTGTTTTTT.

This rearrangement joins TRBV28 to TRBJ1-2; 8 bases agree with TRBD1. This CDR3 contains 15 residues. The J segment lost 4 bases and the V segment lost 2 bases, leaving 6 bases of the junction unmatched. Germline V gives CDR1 MDHEN, CDR2 SYDVKM. DNA for the CDR3: TGTGCCAGCAGTTTAGGCTCGACAGGGGCCTATGGCTACACCTTC. Translating gives CASSLGSTGAYGYTF.

This chain connects TRBV19 to TRBJ2-3, with a weak D call TRBD2 (5 bases). Germline V lookup: CDR1 LNHDA, CDR2 SQIVND (reference sequence). Trimming took off 3 bases at V and 2 bases at J, with 12 bases between the two ends. The CDR3 is 15 amino acids. The CDR3 DNA reads TGTGCCAGTAGTATCCCTGGACTTCACACAGATACGCAGTATTTT. Translation gives CASSIPGLHTDTQYF.

V gene TRBV7-2 combines with J gene TRBJ2-7, with 9 bases matching TRBD2. This CDR3 contains 14 residues. The trim removed 1 base at V and 4 bases at J, leaving 2 bases unmatched. Per germline, CDR1 SGHTA and CDR2 FQGNSA. The CDR3: CASSLVAGEYEQYF. The CDR3 DNA follows: TGTGCCAGCAGCTTAGTAGCGGGAGAATACGAGCAGTACTTC.

This sequence joins TRBV6-2 or TRBV6-3 and TRBJ2-7; possibly TRBD1 for D (5 bases). Germline loops: CDR1 MNHEY, CDR2 SVGEGT. This CDR3 has 15 residues. V lost 1 base and J lost 0, with 10 bases in between. The CDR3 loop is CASSYLGVSSYEQYF. In DNA, the CDR3 is TGTGCCAGCAGTTACTTAGGGGTGAGCTCCTACGAGCAGTACTTC.

This rearrangement joins TRBV30 to TRBJ1-5, with TRBD1 as a possible D gene (5 bases). The germline gives CDR1 GTSNPN, CDR2 SVGIG (reference sequence). Trimming stripped 0 bases from V and 4 bases from J, with 10 bases between. The CDR3 totals 14 residues. This CDR3 is CAWSVGRVNQPQHF. The CDR3, as DNA: TGTGCCTGGAGTGTAGGCAGGGTTAATCAGCCCCAGCATTTT.

The rearrangement links TRBV5-4 to TRBJ2-3, with TRBD1 matching 9 bases. After removal of 5 bases from V and 6 bases from J, the junction contained 16 bases not matched to a gene. CDR1 SGHNT and CDR2 YYREEE come from the germline V gene (reference sequence). The CDR3 length is 17 residues. CDR3 DNA sequence: TGTGCCAGCAGTTCCGGGACAGGGAGCCTTCGTTCGGATACGCAGTATTTT. The encoded protein is CASSSGTGSLRSDTQYF.

The chain has TRBV19 and TRBJ1-5, with TRBD1 matching 8 bases. The CDR3 is made up of 15 amino acids. The V segment lost 5 bases and the J segment 1 base; nucleotides outside the gene matches: 4. Per germline, CDR1 LNHDA and CDR2 SQIVND (reference sequence). CDR3 sequence reads: CASSEDRESNQPQHF. Written as DNA, the CDR3 is TGTGCCAGTAGTGAGGACAGGGAAAGCAATCAGCCCCAGCATTTT.

This chain links TRBV3-1 (or the pseudogene TRBV3-2) with TRBJ2-3, with 13 positions matching TRBD2. In germline, CDR1 is LGHDT, CDR2 YNNKEL (reference sequence). Trimming took 3 bases from V and 8 from J; bases not matched to a gene: 11. The CDR3 is 17 residues long. The CDR3 loop is CASSHGLAGVGVGTQYF. CDR3 DNA: TGTGCCAGCAGCCACGGACTAGCGGGAGTAGGGGTCGGTACGCAGTATTTT.

The rearrangement joins TRBV28 to TRBJ1-5; D not resolved. V was pared by 4 bases and J by 6 bases, with 4 bases between. Germline V gives CDR1 MDHEN, CDR2 SYDVKM. The CDR3 runs 11 residues. The CDR3 bases are TGTGCCAGCAGTTCGGTTCAGCCCCAGCATTTT. Its translation is CASSSVQPQHF.

This chain connects TRBV30 to TRBJ2-7; 7 nucleotides align to TRBD1. This CDR3 is 14 amino acids long. CDR1 and CDR2 from the germline V gene are GTSNPN and SVGIG (reference sequence). Germline trimming cut 2 bases from V and 1 base from J; bases unmatched to any gene: 5. CDR3 protein: CAWSRGQASYEQYF. The CDR3 DNA sequence: TGTGCCTGGAGTAGGGGGCAAGCTTCCTACGAGCAGTACTTC. The full variable domain, in which reference TRBV30 and TRBJ2-7 provide the parts outside the CDR3, is SQTIHQWPATLVQPVGSPLSLECTVEGTSNPNLYWYRQAAGRGLQLLFYSVGIGQISSEVPQNLSASRPQDRQFILSSKKLLLSDSGFYLCAWSRGQASYEQYFGPGTRLTVT.

The rearrangement joins TRBV6-1 to TRBJ2-3; 10 bases are a match to TRBD2. CDR1 is MNHNS, CDR2 SASEGT, per germline. The V gene end was trimmed by 3 bases and the J gene end by 4 bases; junction bases not matched to a gene: 7. The CDR3 loop spans 16 amino acids. CDR3 protein: CASSEGAGGPADTQYF. CDR3 nucleotides: TGTGCCAGCAGTGAGGGAGCGGGAGGGCCGGCAGATACGCAGTATTTT.

This sequence joins TRBV7-2 and TRBJ2-1; 11 bases are a match to TRBD2. V was pared by 4 bases and J by 10 bases, with 9 bases of the junction left unmatched. Germline V gene lookup returns CDR1 SGHTA and CDR2 FQGNSA. The CDR3 spans 15 residues. The CDR3 is CASSYGGLAGGEQFF. Written as DNA, the CDR3 is TGTGCCAGCAGCTACGGAGGACTAGCGGGTGGGGAGCAGTTCTTC. The full variable domain, with the rest looked up from reference TRBV7-2 and TRBJ2-1, is GAGVSQSPSNKVTEKGKDVELRCDPISGHTALYWYRQSLGQGLEFLIYFQGNSAPDKSGLPSDRFSAERTGGSVSTLTIQRTQQEDSAVYLCASSYGGLAGGEQFFGPGTRLTVL.

This chain connects TRBV29-1 to TRBJ1-2; D call uncertain. From germline, CDR1 is SQVTM and CDR2 ANQGSEA. This CDR3 spans 13 amino acids. Trimming left V 0 bases short and J 4 bases short, with 9 bases between. The CDR3 loop is CSVEDLSGYGYTF. DNA for the CDR3: TGCAGCGTTGAAGATCTTAGCGGCTATGGCTACACCTTC.

This rearrangement joins TRBV9 to TRBJ1-2, with D possibly being TRBD1 (6 bases). CDR3 length: 16 residues. CDR1 is SGDLS, CDR2 YYNGEE, per germline. V gave up 1 base and J gave up 3 bases, with 16 bases separating them. DNA for the CDR3: TGTGCCAGCAGCGTAACAGGGTCCCTACGAGACTATGGCTACACCTTC. Translation: CASSVTGSLRDYGYTF.

The rearrangement links TRBV19 to TRBJ2-5, with a tentative D call TRBD2 (5 bases). Trimming stripped 5 bases from V and 9 bases from J, with 10 bases between. CDR1 and CDR2 (germline): LNHDA, SQIVND (reference sequence). The CDR3 contains 11 residues. CDR3 region: CASSEGQAQYF. For the CDR3, the DNA is TGTGCCAGTAGTGAGGGCCAGGCCCAGTACTTC.

The chain is built from TRBV10-3 and TRBJ2-7; TRBD2 matches 7 bases. V was clipped by 7 bases and J by 2 bases; unmatched bases: 8. Germline V gene sequence: CDR1 ENHRY, CDR2 SYGVKD. CDR3 length: 14 residues. For the CDR3, the DNA is TGTGCCATCAATGCGGGGGAGGAAACCTACGAGCAGTACTTC. Protein: CAINAGEETYEQYF.

This chain links TRBV28 with TRBJ1-6; 9 bases agree with TRBD1. V lost 6 bases to trimming and J lost 9 bases; unmatched junction nucleotides: 15. CDR3 length equals 17 residues. Germline-derived CDR1 and CDR2 are MDHEN and SYDVKM. The CDR3: CASRLLGGGTGLSPLHF. For the CDR3, the DNA is TGTGCCAGCAGACTCCTAGGGGGGGGGACAGGGCTTTCACCCCTCCACTTT.

The chain uses TRBV25-1 and TRBJ2-1; maybe TRBD2 (5 bases). V gave up 5 bases and J gave up 4 bases, with 15 bases separating them. This CDR3 has 15 amino acids. CDR1 MGHDK and CDR2 SYGVNS come from the germline V gene. CDR3 residues: CASSLGGSTYNEQFF. In DNA, the CDR3 is TGTGCCAGCAGTCTCGGAGGTTCAACGTACAATGAGCAGTTCTTC.

CDR3 region: CAWSGQPSYEQYF. CDR3 coding DNA: TGTGCCTGGAGCGGACAGCCCTCCTACGAGCAGTACTTC. The chain joins TRBV30 to TRBJ2-7, with TRBD1 as a possible D gene (6 bases). V was cut by 3 bases and J by 0 bases, with 9 bases left in between. CDR1 is GTSNPN and CDR2 is SVGIG in the germline V gene (reference sequence). The CDR3 consists of 13 residues.

This clone was counted once. The gene calls are TRBV2 and TRBJ1-4; 10 nucleotides align to TRBD1. The CDR3 is 16 amino acids. Germline V gives CDR1 SNHLY, CDR2 FYNNEI. V lost 3 bases and J lost 5; bases outside the gene matches: 6. CDR3 nucleotides: TGTGCCAGCAGTGAGATTGGGACAGGGGAAAATGAAAAACTGTTTTTT. Translating gives CASSEIGTGENEKLFF.

The V and J genes are TRBV30 and TRBJ1-1; perhaps TRBD1 as D (5 bases). V lost 3 bases to trimming and J lost 3 bases, with 14 bases between them. The CDR3 has 14 amino acids. The germline CDR1 and CDR2 sequences are GTSNPN and SVGIG (reference sequence). In nucleotides, the CDR3 is TGTGCCTGGAGCCCGGGGGGGTGGGACACTGAAGCTTTCTTT. It yields the protein CAWSPGGWDTEAFF.

V usage is TRBV25-1 and J usage is TRBJ1-1; D unresolved. The germline gives CDR1 MGHDK, CDR2 SYGVNS. This CDR3 region has 13 residues. Trimming took 5 bases from V and 4 from J, leaving 11 bases between them. Written as DNA, the CDR3 is TGTGCCAGCAGTAGTCGGGGAGGCACTGAAGCTTTCTTT. Protein product: CASSSRGGTEAFF.